This T cell receptor beta chain was obtained from a study of T cells after yellow fever vaccination. This clonotype was detected a few times. The CDR3 totals 17 residues. Trimming stripped 1 base from V and 0 bases from J, with 15 bases between. Germline loops: CDR1 SGHVS, CDR2 FQNEAQ. TCRdb itself ran the 5' RACE reads through MiXCR, one entry per CDR3 protein. The sample lists around 360,000 distinct CDR3 sequences; 9.5% to 13% were seen once. This TCR was sampled from a man between 18 and 29 years old who received the YFV17D yellow fever vaccine. The input for sequencing was PBMCs, taken on the day of the first yellow fever vaccination. The chain joins TRBV7-8 to TRBJ2-5; maybe TRBD1 (6 bases). The chain's CDR3 is CASSLELQGSNQETQYF. In DNA form, the CDR3 reads TGTGCCAGCAGCTTAGAATTGCAGGGGAGTAACCAAGAGACCCAGTACTTC.